These 32 T cell receptor beta chains were sequenced from one sample in a study of blood T cell repertoires in COVID-19. Some clones are missing from TCRdb's copy, which holds only in-frame ones; the method was immunoSEQ multiplex PCR. The data contain approximately 250,000 clones, around nine tenths of them singletons. Sequencing input: peripheral blood. The receptors derive from a man aged 40-49 years with active or convalescent COVID-19.

This clone was detected once. The CDR3 coding sequence is TGTGCCAGCAGGCGACAGGGTTGGGGCACAGATACGCAGTATTTT. It yields the protein CASRRQGWGTDTQYF. The chain recombines TRBV11-3 with TRBJ2-3, with 7 bases identical to TRBD1. The J segment lost 1 base and the V segment lost 6 bases, leaving 7 bases of the junction unmatched. This CDR3 has 15 amino acids. Germline CDR1 reads SGHNT; CDR2 reads YENEEA.

The chain links TRBV27 to TRBJ2-3, with 13 bases lining up with TRBD2. This CDR3 is 16 amino acids long. Trimming cost V 8 bases and J 4 bases; bases outside gene matches: 9. Per germline, CDR1 MNHEY and CDR2 SMNVEV (reference sequence). The CDR3 coding sequence is TGTGCCAGCCTCCGGACTAGCGGGAGTACCGCAGATACGCAGTATTTT. It specifies CASLRTSGSTADTQYF.

The chain combines TRBV6-5 with TRBJ2-3, with D unresolved. CDR3 length: 14 amino acids. Per germline, CDR1 MNHEY and CDR2 SVGAGI. Deletions cut 6 bases from V and 0 bases from J, with 10 bases between. The DNA for the CDR3 is TGTGCCAGCAGAACCCCAGGAAGCACAGATACGCAGTATTTT. As protein: CASRTPGSTDTQYF.

This clone is a singleton in its sample. The rearrangement links TRBV9 to TRBJ2-7, with 8 nucleotides matching TRBD1. The CDR3 totals 13 residues. Germline V CDR1 and CDR2: SGDLS, YYNGEE. The trim removed 3 bases at V and 7 bases at J, leaving 6 bases unmatched. The CDR3 coding sequence is TGTGCCAGCAGCGCATCACAGGGGGGAGAGCAGTACTTC. It encodes CASSASQGGEQYF.

This sequence joins TRBV2 and TRBJ1-2, with 7 bases fitting TRBD1. The junction had 5 bases not matched to a gene; V was cut back by 3 bases and J by 1 base. This CDR3 region has 15 residues. Per germline, CDR1 SNHLY and CDR2 FYNNEI. The CDR3 spells CASSDQDRFNYGYTF. CDR3 nucleotides: TGTGCCAGCAGTGACCAGGACAGGTTTAACTATGGCTACACCTTC. The full variable domain, its missing parts supplied by reference TRBV2 and TRBJ1-2, is EPEVTQTPSHQVTQMGQEVILRCVPISNHLYFYWYRQILGQKVEFLVSFYNNEISEKSEIFDDQFSVERPDGSNFTLKIRSTKLEDSAMYFCASSDQDRFNYGYTFGSGTRLTVV.

This clone was recorded once. V and J are TRBV5-1 and TRBJ2-1; D may be TRBD2 (5 bases). Between the trimmed V and J ends, which lost 0 bases and 9 bases, there was a span of 7 bases. This CDR3 has 12 residues. In germline, CDR1 is SGHRS, CDR2 YFSETQ. The CDR3 DNA sequence: TGCGCCAGCAGCTTGGATGAGGGTGAGCAGTTCTTC. Its translation: CASSLDEGEQFF.

The J gene is TRBJ2-7, the V gene TRBV6-5; 8 bases align to TRBD2. V lost 7 bases and J lost 3; bases outside the gene matches: 11. The CDR3 is 15 amino acids. CDR1 is MNHEY, CDR2 SVGAGI, per germline. The CDR3 DNA is TGTGCCAGCATTTCGCGATCGGGGGGGAGCTACGAGCAGTACTTC. As protein: CASISRSGGSYEQYF.

The chain has TRBV3-1 (or the pseudogene TRBV3-2) and TRBJ1-1, with D unclear. The length of the CDR3 is 14 residues. Per germline, CDR1 LGHDT and CDR2 YNNKEL (reference sequence). Trimming took 5 bases from V and 5 from J, leaving 15 bases between them. Here the CDR3 DNA reads TGTGCCAGCAGCACCTTGAACGCGGGGACTGAAGCTTTCTTT. It is translated as CASSTLNAGTEAFF.

V and J are TRBV20-1 and TRBJ2-1, with D tentatively TRBD2 (5 bases). This CDR3 has 14 residues. Trimming shortened V by 3 bases and J by 4 bases, and 13 bases separated the two germline ends. In germline, CDR1 is DFQATT, CDR2 SNEGSKA (reference sequence). CDR3 sequence: CSASLPPGYNEQFF. CDR3 nucleotides: TGCAGTGCTAGTTTACCCCCGGGGTACAATGAGCAGTTCTTC.

The chain combines TRBV7-2 with TRBJ2-2; TRBD2 matches 7 bases. After removal of 4 bases from V and 5 bases from J, the junction contained 7 bases not matched to a gene. Germline lookup yields CDR1 SGHTA and CDR2 FQGNSA. There are 15 residues in the CDR3. In DNA, the CDR3 is TGTGCCAGCAGCTACAGCGGGACTACTACCGGGGAGCTGTTTTTT. Its translation is CASSYSGTTTGELFF. Filled out from reference TRBV7-2 and TRBJ2-2, the complete variable domain reads GAGVSQSPSNKVTEKGKDVELRCDPISGHTALYWYRQSLGQGLEFLIYFQGNSAPDKSGLPSDRFSAERTGGSVSTLTIQRTQQEDSAVYLCASSYSGTTTGELFFGEGSRLTVL.

The chain employs TRBV5-1 and TRBJ1-1; D is perhaps TRBD1 (6 bases). Germline CDR1 is SGHRS and CDR2 is YFSETQ. Between the trimmed V and J ends, which lost 4 bases and 4 bases, there was a span of 14 bases. The CDR3 is 14 amino acids. The CDR3 nucleotides read TGCGCCAGCAGCGTCAGGGGTCAGGTCACTGAAGCTTTCTTT. Protein product: CASSVRGQVTEAFF.

V is TRBV18 and J is TRBJ2-1; TRBD2 aligns across 10 bases. Germline V gives CDR1 KGHSH, CDR2 LQKENI. The trim removed 1 base at V and 8 bases at J, leaving 2 bases unmatched. The CDR3 consists of 14 residues. This chain's CDR3 is CASSPRLAGDEQFF. CDR3 nucleotides: TGTGCCAGCTCACCACGGCTAGCGGGAGATGAGCAGTTCTTC. The full variable domain, completed using reference TRBV18 and TRBJ2-1, is NAGVMQNPRHLVRRRGQEARLRCSPMKGHSHVYWYRQLPEEGLKFMVYLQKENIIDESGMPKERFSAEFPKEGPSILRIQQVVRGDSAAYFCASSPRLAGDEQFFGPGTRLTVL.

The chain joins TRBV27 to TRBJ2-7; tentative D call: TRBD2 (6 bases). Germline lookup yields CDR1 MNHEY and CDR2 SMNVEV (reference sequence). The CDR3 has 16 amino acids. Trimming took 6 bases from V and 0 from J, leaving 18 bases between them. Here the CDR3 DNA reads TGTGCCAGCAGGCCCCGTTCGTCGGGAGACTCCTACGAGCAGTACTTC. This sequence encodes CASRPRSSGDSYEQYF.

This clone showed up just once. The chain joins TRBV9 to TRBJ2-1, with 9 bases lining up with TRBD2. The V gene end was trimmed by 2 bases and the J gene end by 8 bases; junction bases not matched to a gene: 14. Germline assignment: CDR1 SGDLS and CDR2 YYNGEE. CDR3 length: 17 residues. The CDR3 nucleotides are TGTGCCAGCAGCGTTTTGGACTTGATAGCGGGAGCCGATGAGCAGTTCTTC. Translated: CASSVLDLIAGADEQFF.

The chain uses TRBV3-1 (or the pseudogene TRBV3-2) and TRBJ1-5; D is unresolved. V was clipped by 1 base and J by 5 bases, with 9 bases between them. This CDR3 is 14 amino acids long. CDR1 is LGHDT, CDR2 YNNKEL, per germline (reference sequence). CDR3 sequence reads: CASSQGGQDQPQHF. CDR3 DNA: TGTGCCAGCAGCCAAGGCGGGCAGGATCAGCCCCAGCATTTT.

The V and J genes are TRBV2 and TRBJ1-5; D gene uncertain. The V end lost 6 bases, the J end lost 5 bases, and 17 bases lay between the germline ends. Germline lookup yields CDR1 SNHLY and CDR2 FYNNEI. This CDR3 region has 15 residues. The CDR3, as DNA: TGTGCCAGCAGGGGAGGACGGCGGGTGGATCAGCCCCAGCATTTT. Its translation: CASRGGRRVDQPQHF.

The sample holds a few counts of this clone. The chain employs TRBV7-6 and TRBJ2-1; 13 nucleotides match TRBD2. V shed 5 bases, J shed 6 bases, and the junction held 4 bases outside the gene matches. The CDR3 contains 15 residues. Germline V gene lookup returns CDR1 SGHVS and CDR2 FNYEAQ. CDR3 residues: CASSRGLAGPNEQFF. In nucleotides, the CDR3 is TGTGCCAGCAGCCGGGGACTAGCGGGGCCCAATGAGCAGTTCTTC.

The DNA of the CDR3 is TGTGCCAGCAGCTTACACAGGGACTATGGCTACACCTTC. Protein product: CASSLHRDYGYTF. The rearrangement joins TRBV7-3 to TRBJ1-2; D may be TRBD1 (6 bases). The V and J ends lost 2 bases and 3 bases respectively, with 7 bases between them. The CDR3 sequence is 13 residues long. The germline CDR1 and CDR2 sequences are SGHTA and FQGTGA.

The J gene is TRBJ1-1, the V gene TRBV10-3; 11 bases are a match to TRBD1. CDR1 is ENHRY, CDR2 SYGVKD, per germline. The CDR3 has 15 residues. J gave up 3 bases and V 6 bases, and 6 bases lay outside the gene matches. In DNA form, the CDR3 reads TGTGCCATCAGACTAGGGACAGGGGGTGACACTGAAGCTTTCTTT. Translating it yields CAIRLGTGGDTEAFF.

This chain uses TRBV2 with TRBJ1-1; D may be TRBD1 (5 bases). The CDR3 consists of 16 residues. The germline gives CDR1 SNHLY, CDR2 FYNNEI. V was shortened by 8 bases and J by 4 bases, with 23 bases between the two germline ends. DNA of the CDR3: TGTGCCAGCCCGGAGGGGATACCGGTTGGGTCCACTGAAGCTTTCTTT. Translation: CASPEGIPVGSTEAFF.

The rearrangement links TRBV24-1 to TRBJ2-5; tentative D call: TRBD2 (6 bases). Germline loops: CDR1 KGHDR, CDR2 SFDVKD. This CDR3 is built from 13 residues. The V end was cut by 3 bases, the J end by 4 bases, with 8 bases between. Here the CDR3 reads CATSDGGVETQYF. The CDR3 bases are TGTGCCACCAGTGATGGAGGGGTAGAGACCCAGTACTTC.

This sequence joins TRBV11-2 and TRBJ2-1; a weak D match, TRBD2 (5 bases). Germline assignment: CDR1 SGHAT and CDR2 FQNNGV. V was pared by 3 bases and J by 0 bases, with 12 bases between. CDR3 length: 16 residues. The CDR3 loop reads CASSLGRGNSYNEQFF. The CDR3 DNA reads TGTGCCAGCAGCTTGGGGAGAGGAAACTCCTACAATGAGCAGTTCTTC. Full variable domain (outside the CDR3, taken from reference TRBV11-2 and TRBJ2-1): EAGVAQSPRYKIIEKRQSVAFWCNPISGHATLYWYQQILGQGPKLLIQFQNNGVVDDSQLPKDRFSAERLKGVDSTLKIQPAKLEDSAVYLCASSLGRGNSYNEQFFGPGTRLTVL.

The rearrangement links TRBV24-1 to TRBJ1-1, with TRBD1 matching over 7 bases. J lost 5 bases, V lost 2 bases, and 4 bases had no gene match. The CDR3 totals 14 residues. Germline assignment: CDR1 KGHDR and CDR2 SFDVKD. CDR3 sequence reads: CATSDSYRGTEAFF. The CDR3 region has the DNA TGTGCCACCAGTGATTCGTACAGGGGAACTGAAGCTTTCTTT.

The gene calls are TRBV2 and TRBJ1-5; maybe TRBD1 (5 bases). With 6 bases removed from V and 1 base from J, the gap between germline ends came to 13 bases. The CDR3 is made up of 15 amino acids. CDR1 and CDR2 (germline): SNHLY, FYNNEI. The CDR3 sequence is CASRVNQGSNQPQHF. As DNA, the CDR3 is TGTGCCAGCAGGGTAAACCAGGGAAGCAATCAGCCCCAGCATTTT.

This chain uses TRBV28 with TRBJ1-6, with 7 bases lining up with TRBD1. The CDR3 is 14 residues long. Unmatched junction bases numbered 8, after V lost 4 bases and J lost 11 bases. Germline-derived CDR1 and CDR2 are MDHEN and SYDVKM. CDR3 sequence reads: CASSSPGQRTPLHF. CDR3 nucleotide sequence: TGTGCCAGCAGTTCCCCGGGACAGAGAACACCCCTCCACTTT.

The chain couples TRBV15 to TRBJ1-6; D is uncertain. Germline assignment: CDR1 LNHNV and CDR2 YYDKDF (reference sequence). This CDR3 region has 15 residues. V lost 0 bases and J lost 5, with 8 bases in between. This CDR3 is CATSRDARNNSPLHF. CDR3 in DNA: TGTGCCACCAGCAGAGACGCCAGAAATAATTCACCCCTCCACTTT.

The chain has TRBV12-5 and TRBJ2-1; 12 bases are a match to TRBD2. Germline CDR1 is LGHNT and CDR2 is FRNRAP. Losses at the gene ends were 1 base for V and 11 bases for J; bases not matched to a gene: 6. The CDR3 covers 15 residues. The CDR3 region has the DNA TGTGCTAGTGGTTTGGATACTAGCGGGGGGCCGCAGCAGTTCTTC. Translation: CASGLDTSGGPQQFF.

V gene TRBV6-6 combines with J gene TRBJ1-3; 7 bases line up with TRBD1. The V segment lost 2 bases and the J segment 2 bases; nucleotides outside the gene matches: 3. This CDR3 has 15 residues. Germline CDR1 MNHNY, CDR2 SVGAGI (reference sequence). CDR3 protein: CASSYTTGAGNTIYF. For the CDR3, the DNA is TGTGCCAGCAGTTACACTACAGGGGCTGGAAACACCATATATTTT.

The chain recombines TRBV10-1 with TRBJ2-1, with a tentative D call TRBD2 (7 bases). V was clipped by 3 bases and J by 3 bases, with 18 bases between them. This CDR3 comprises 17 residues. The germline V gene has CDR1 WNHNN and CDR2 SYGVQD (reference sequence). In DNA, the CDR3 is TGCGCCAGCAGTGATGGGGGGCTAGCGGCCTTCTACAATGAGCAGTTCTTC. It codes for CASSDGGLAAFYNEQFF.

This clone was recorded once. This rearrangement joins TRBV5-4 to TRBJ2-3; D is perhaps TRBD2 (7 bases). The CDR3 runs 18 residues. CDR1 is SGHNT, CDR2 YYREEE, per germline (reference sequence). V was clipped by 4 bases and J by 3 bases, with 24 bases between them. In DNA, the CDR3 is TGTGCCAGCAGCGCCCCGGAGGGGGGGTCTAGCACGACAGATACGCAGTATTTT. It codes for CASSAPEGGSSTTDTQYF.

This rearrangement joins TRBV4-1 to TRBJ2-7; TRBD1 matches 9 bases. CDR1 is MGHRA, CDR2 YSYEKL, per germline. CDR3 length: 15 amino acids. V shed 2 bases and J 3 bases; nucleotides not matched to a gene: 5. CDR3 in amino acids: CASSQNHRGLYEQYF. The CDR3 bases are TGCGCCAGCAGCCAAAACCACAGGGGGCTCTACGAGCAGTACTTC.

The rearrangement links TRBV6-5 to TRBJ2-5, with 9 bases lining up with TRBD2. The CDR3 length is 14 residues. V lost 8 bases to trimming and J lost 4 bases; unmatched junction nucleotides: 8. In germline, CDR1 is MNHEY, CDR2 SVGAGI. The CDR3 region has the DNA TGTGCCAGCCACGTAGCGGGGGTGGGAGAGACCCAGTACTTC. Translation: CASHVAGVGETQYF.